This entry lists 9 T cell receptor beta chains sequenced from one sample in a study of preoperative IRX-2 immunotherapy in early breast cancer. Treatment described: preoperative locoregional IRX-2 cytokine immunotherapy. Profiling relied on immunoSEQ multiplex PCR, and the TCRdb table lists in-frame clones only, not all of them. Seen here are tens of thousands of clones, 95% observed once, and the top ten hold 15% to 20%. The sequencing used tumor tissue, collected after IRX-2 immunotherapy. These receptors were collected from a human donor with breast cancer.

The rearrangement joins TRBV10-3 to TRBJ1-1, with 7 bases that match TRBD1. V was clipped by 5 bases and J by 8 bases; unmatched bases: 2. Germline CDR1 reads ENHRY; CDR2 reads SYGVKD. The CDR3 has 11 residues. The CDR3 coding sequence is TGTGCCATCAGTCGACAGGGAGAAGCTTTCTTT. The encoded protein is CAISRQGEAFF.

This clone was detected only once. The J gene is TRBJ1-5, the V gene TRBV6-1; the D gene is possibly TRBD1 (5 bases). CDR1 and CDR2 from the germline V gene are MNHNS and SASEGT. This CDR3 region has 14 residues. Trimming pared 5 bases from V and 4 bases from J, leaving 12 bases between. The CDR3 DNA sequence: TGTGCCAGCAGTTGGGGCGGATTAAATCAGCCCCAGCATTTT. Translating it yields CASSWGGLNQPQHF.

The CDR3 DNA sequence: TGTGCCAGCAGCGCCCTTCGGGCCCTACCGTTCACTGAAGCTTTCTTT. Translating gives CASSALRALPFTEAFF. The chain combines TRBV7-8 with TRBJ1-1, with unresolved D. Germline loops: CDR1 SGHVS, CDR2 FQNEAQ. The CDR3 sequence is 16 residues long. The V end was cut by 5 bases, the J end by 4 bases, with 20 bases between.

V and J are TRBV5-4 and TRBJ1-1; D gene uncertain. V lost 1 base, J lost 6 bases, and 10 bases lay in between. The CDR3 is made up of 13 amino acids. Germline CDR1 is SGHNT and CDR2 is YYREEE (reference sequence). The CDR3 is CASSLPGRAEAFF. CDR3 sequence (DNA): TGTGCCAGCAGCTTGCCCGGGAGGGCTGAAGCTTTCTTT. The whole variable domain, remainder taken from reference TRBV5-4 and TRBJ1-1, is ETGVTQSPTHLIKTRGQQVTLRCSSQSGHNTVSWYQQALGQGPQFIFQYYREEENGRGNFPPRFSGLQFPNYSSELNVNALELDDSALYLCASSLPGRAEAFFGQGTRLTVV.

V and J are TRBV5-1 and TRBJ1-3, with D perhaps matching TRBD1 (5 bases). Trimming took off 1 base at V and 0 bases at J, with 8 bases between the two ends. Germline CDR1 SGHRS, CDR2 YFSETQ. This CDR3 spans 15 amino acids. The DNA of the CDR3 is TGCGCCAGCAGCTTGTACGGGGGCTCTGGAAACACCATATATTTT. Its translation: CASSLYGGSGNTIYF. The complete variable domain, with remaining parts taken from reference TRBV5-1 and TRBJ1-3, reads KAGVTQTPRYLIKTRGQQVTLSCSPISGHRSVSWYQQTPGQGLQFLFEYFSETQRNKGNFPGRFSGRQFSNSRSEMNVSTLELGDSALYLCASSLYGGSGNTIYFGEGSWLTVV.

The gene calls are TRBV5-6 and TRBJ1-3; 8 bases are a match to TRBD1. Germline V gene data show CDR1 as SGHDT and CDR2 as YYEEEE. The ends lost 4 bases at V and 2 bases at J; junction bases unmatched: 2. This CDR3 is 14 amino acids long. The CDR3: CASSVTGAGNTIYF. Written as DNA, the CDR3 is TGTGCCAGCAGCGTGACAGGGGCTGGAAACACCATATATTTT.

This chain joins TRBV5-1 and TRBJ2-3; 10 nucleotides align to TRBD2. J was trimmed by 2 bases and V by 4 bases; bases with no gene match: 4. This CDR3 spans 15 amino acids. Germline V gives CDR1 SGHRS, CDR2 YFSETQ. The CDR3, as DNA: TGCGCCAGCAGCCCCGGACTAGCGGTCACAGATACGCAGTATTTT. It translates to CASSPGLAVTDTQYF.

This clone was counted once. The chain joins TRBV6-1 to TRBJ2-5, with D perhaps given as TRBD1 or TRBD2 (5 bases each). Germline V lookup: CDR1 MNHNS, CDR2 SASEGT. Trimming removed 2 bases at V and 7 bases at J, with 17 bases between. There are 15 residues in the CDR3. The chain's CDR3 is CASSEPNRSGGTQYF. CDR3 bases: TGTGCCAGCAGTGAACCTAACAGAAGTGGGGGGACCCAGTACTTC.

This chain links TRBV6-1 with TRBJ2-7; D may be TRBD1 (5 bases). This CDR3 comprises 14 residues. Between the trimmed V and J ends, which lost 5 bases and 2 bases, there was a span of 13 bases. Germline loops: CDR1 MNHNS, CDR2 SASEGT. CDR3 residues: CASSLTVSTYEQYF. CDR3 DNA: TGTGCCAGCAGTTTGACAGTAAGTACCTACGAGCAGTACTTC.